This is a list of T cell receptor beta chains from one sample in a study of shared clonotypes between healthy human individuals. The protocol was immunoSEQ multiplex PCR, while the TCRdb copy is restricted to in-frame clones and leaves out a portion. The table shows about 960,000 clones, with approximately 80% occurring only once. The specimen was memory CD4+ T cells sorted from blood. These receptors all come from a young man in good health. CDR3s include the opening cysteine and the closing phenylalanine or tryptophan. Each record gives: CDR3 length, clone size, V gene, J gene, D gene, CDR3 DNA, CDR3 protein. The D gene is left open where the match is weak. Size tells how often a clone was seen (once, few, many) or the class of an expanded clone, and some rows leave it out.

cdr3_length: 15; clone_size: .; v_call: TRBV19; j_call: TRBJ2-5; d_call: .; cdr3_nt: TGTGCCAGTAGTATAGCAAGCGGCTTCCAAGAGACCCAGTACTTC; cdr3_aa: CASSIASGFQETQYF
cdr3_length: 15; clone_size: .; v_call: TRBV11-2; j_call: TRBJ2-2; d_call: .; cdr3_nt: TGTGCCAGCAGCGGGGGACTGACGAACACCGGGGAGCTGTTTTTT; cdr3_aa: CASSGGLTNTGELFF
cdr3_length: 15; clone_size: .; v_call: TRBV4-3; j_call: TRBJ2-2; d_call: .; cdr3_nt: TGCGCCAGCAGCCAAGAGGTGGCTCTGTCCGGGGAGCTGTTTTTT; cdr3_aa: CASSQEVALSGELFF
cdr3_length: 16; clone_size: few; v_call: TRBV7-6; j_call: TRBJ2-2; d_call: TRBD1; cdr3_nt: TGTGCCAGCAGCCCCCTCCCAGGGGGGAACACCGGGGAGCTGTTTTTT; cdr3_aa: CASSPLPGGNTGELFF
cdr3_length: 15; clone_size: few; v_call: TRBV7-9; j_call: TRBJ2-3; d_call: TRBD2; cdr3_nt: TGTGCCAGCAGCTTAGAGCGGGGAAGCACAGATACGCAGTATTTT; cdr3_aa: CASSLERGSTDTQYF
cdr3_length: 14; clone_size: few; v_call: TRBV30; j_call: TRBJ1-6; d_call: TRBD1; cdr3_nt: TGTGCCTGGAGAACGGGACAGGAGGCTTCACCCCTCCACTTT; cdr3_aa: CAWRTGQEASPLHF
cdr3_length: 18; clone_size: .; v_call: TRBV9; j_call: TRBJ2-5; d_call: TRBD2; cdr3_nt: TGTGCCAGCAGCGCCGACAGGGGGACTAGCGGGAACCAAGAGACCCAGTACTTC; cdr3_aa: CASSADRGTSGNQETQYF
cdr3_length: 17; clone_size: .; v_call: TRBV9; j_call: TRBJ2-2; d_call: TRBD2; cdr3_nt: TGTGCCAGCAGCGTAACCGGGACTAGCGGGAACACCGGGGAGCTGTTTTTT; cdr3_aa: CASSVTGTSGNTGELFF
cdr3_length: 13; clone_size: .; v_call: TRBV18; j_call: TRBJ2-7; d_call: .; cdr3_nt: TGTGCCAGCTCAACCTCAGGCGCCTACGAGCAGTACTTC; cdr3_aa: CASSTSGAYEQYF
cdr3_length: 17; clone_size: .; v_call: TRBV7-2; j_call: TRBJ1-6; d_call: .; cdr3_nt: TGTGCCAGCAGCTTGGGACTGACGAGCTCCTATAATTCACCCCTCCACTTT; cdr3_aa: CASSLGLTSSYNSPLHF
cdr3_length: 15; clone_size: .; v_call: TRBV18; j_call: TRBJ1-2; d_call: .; cdr3_nt: TGTGCCAGCTCACTAACCGGGCCAAACGAGGGAGGCTACACCTTC; cdr3_aa: CASSLTGPNEGGYTF
cdr3_length: 15; clone_size: .; v_call: TRBV11-2; j_call: TRBJ2-2; d_call: .; cdr3_nt: TGTGCCAGCAGCTTAGACGGACGAGGGACCGGGGAGCTGTTTTTT; cdr3_aa: CASSLDGRGTGELFF